One sample yielded the 32 T cell receptor beta chains listed below, sequenced in a study of regulatory T cells in long-lasting Graves disease. Sequencing libraries for TCR beta were prepared with iRepertoire HTBI primers and Arm-PCR of CDR3 regions. TCRdb ran MiXCR on the multiplex PCR reads and lists one entry per CDR3 protein. The data contain around 300,000 distinct CDR3 sequences, 20% to 25% of them seen just once; the ten biggest clones take up about 61%. Sample time point: persistent/refractory GD, antithyroid drugs over 5 years with positive TRAb. Extracted RNA from PBMCs served as the source of the TCR library. Sequencing was performed on peripheral blood mononuclear cells (PBMCs), taken when the disease was refractory, from a patient treated with antithyroid drugs. The receptors derive from a female donor with Graves disease.

The J gene is TRBJ1-1, the V gene TRBV30; the D is unclear. V shed 4 bases and J shed 8 bases, with 17 bases lying between them. This CDR3 has 13 amino acids. The V gene's germline CDR1 is GTSNPN and CDR2 SVGIG (reference sequence). The CDR3 region has the DNA TGTGCCTGGATCAAGCGATCGACTCTAGAAGCTTTCTTT. This encodes CAWIKRSTLEAFF. Using reference TRBV30 and TRBJ1-1 for the parts outside the CDR3, the full variable domain is SQTIHQWPATLVQPVGSPLSLECTVEGTSNPNLYWYRQAAGRGLQLLFYSVGIGQISSEVPQNLSASRPQDRQFILSSKKLLLSDSGFYLCAWIKRSTLEAFFGQGTRLTVV.

This clonotype was counted between two and nine times. The rearrangement uses TRBV15 and TRBJ1-3, with D possibly matching TRBD1 (5 bases). Germline CDR1 reads LNHNV; CDR2 reads YYDKDF (reference sequence). The CDR3 covers 14 residues. Trimming cost V 4 bases and J 2 bases, with 9 bases left between them. CDR3 nucleotides: TGTGCCACCAGCACCAGGGTAACTGGAAACACCATATATTTT. Its translation is CATSTRVTGNTIYF.

The chain recombines TRBV7-2 with TRBJ2-5, with D possibly matching TRBD2 (6 bases). The DNA matches TRBJ2-4 better at its end, which makes the J call doubtful. Germline V CDR1 and CDR2: SGHTA, FQGNSA. The CDR3 loop spans 17 amino acids. DNA for the CDR3: TGTGCCAGCAGCTTAGTGAGTGGTTCGGACTCGGGGGACATTCAGTACTTC. Translation gives CASSLVSGSDSGDIQYF.

The rearrangement links TRBV7-2 to TRBJ2-5; 8 bases line up with TRBD2. This CDR3 region has 16 residues. Germline CDR1 and CDR2: SGHTA and FQGNSA. The V segment lost 5 bases and the J segment 5 bases; nucleotides outside the gene matches: 13. The DNA for the CDR3 is TGTGCCAGCAGCATCAGTACGGGAGGGCTTCGGGAGACCCAGTACTTC. As protein: CASSISTGGLRETQYF.

This clonotype has ten or more counts. The chain is built from TRBV25-1 and TRBJ1-1; a possible D gene is TRBD1 (6 bases). The germline CDR1 and CDR2 sequences are MGHDK and SYGVNS. V gave up 4 bases and J gave up 6 bases, with 15 bases separating them. The CDR3 runs 14 residues. The CDR3 spells CASSGTGRGAEAFF. The CDR3 DNA reads as TGTGCCAGCAGTGGTACAGGGAGAGGGGCTGAAGCTTTCTTT.

The chain employs TRBV4-1 and TRBJ1-1; no reliable D call. V lost 1 base to trimming and J lost 1 base, with 7 bases between them. The germline CDR1 and CDR2 sequences are MGHRA and YSYEKL. The CDR3 has 14 residues. The CDR3 DNA sequence: TGCGCCAGCAGCCAAGTGTTGGGGAACACTGAAGCTTTCTTT. Translation gives CASSQVLGNTEAFF.

This clonotype has only a few counts. The V and J genes are TRBV7-9 and TRBJ2-7, with 14 bases lining up with TRBD2. CDR3 length: 16 residues. The germline gives CDR1 SEHNR, CDR2 FQNEAQ (reference sequence). V was clipped by 4 bases and J by 1 base; unmatched bases: 3. The CDR3 here is CASSSGTSGSSYEQYF. The CDR3 bases are TGTGCCAGCAGCTCAGGGACTAGCGGGAGTTCCTACGAGCAGTACTTC. Full variable domain (rest looked up from reference TRBV7-9 and TRBJ2-7): DTGVSQNPRHKITKRGQNVTFRCDPISEHNRLYWYRQTLGQGPEFLTYFQNEAQLEKSRLLSDRFSAERPKGSFSTLEIQRTEQGDSAMYLCASSSGTSGSSYEQYFGPGTRLTVT.

CDR3 nucleotides: TGTGCCAGCAGTCCCTTCGACAGGGCCGAGCAGTACTTC. The encoded protein is CASSPFDRAEQYF. V is TRBV27 and J is TRBJ2-7; TRBD1 agrees at 7 bases. Germline CDR1 and CDR2: MNHEY and SMNVEV (reference sequence). With 5 bases clipped from V and 6 bases from J, the junction kept 7 bases outside the gene matches. The CDR3 spans 13 residues.

The gene calls are TRBV29-1 and TRBJ1-1; no definite D call. This CDR3 region has 14 residues. Trimming removed 1 base at V and 3 bases at J, with 12 bases between. The germline gives CDR1 SQVTM, CDR2 ANQGSEA. CDR3 DNA sequence: TGCAGCGTTGAAGTCTGGGATCGGGACACTGAAGCTTTCTTT. Residues: CSVEVWDRDTEAFF.

This clonotype has just a few counts. The V gene is TRBV25-1, the J gene TRBJ2-7; no reliable D call. CDR3 length equals 12 residues. The V end lost 5 bases, the J end lost 3 bases, and 8 bases lay between the germline ends. In germline, CDR1 is MGHDK, CDR2 SYGVNS. The DNA of the CDR3 is TGTGCCAGCAGTCGGGTCGACTACGAGCAGTACTTC. This sequence encodes CASSRVDYEQYF.

This clonotype was picked up a small number of times. This sequence joins TRBV6-5 and TRBJ2-5; D perhaps matches TRBD1 (5 bases). The germline V and J ends were trimmed by 0 bases and 2 bases, with 10 bases remaining between them. Germline V CDR1 and CDR2: MNHEY, SVGAGI. The CDR3 runs 15 residues. The CDR3 DNA reads as TGTGCCAGCAGTTACTCCCGGACATCACAAGAGACCCAGTACTTC. This codes for CASSYSRTSQETQYF.

J is TRBJ1-1 and V is TRBV20-1; 9 bases line up with TRBD1. With 6 bases clipped from V and 8 bases from J, the junction kept 7 bases outside the gene matches. Looked up from germline, CDR1 is DFQATT and CDR2 is SNEGSKA (reference sequence). CDR3 size: 12 residues. The CDR3 sequence: CSASTGGAEAFF. DNA of the CDR3: TGCAGTGCAAGCACAGGGGGCGCCGAAGCTTTCTTT.

The chain has TRBV30 and TRBJ1-1, with no clear D. This CDR3 has 10 residues. Trimming left V 7 bases short and J 5 bases short, with 8 bases between. CDR1 and CDR2 from the germline V gene are GTSNPN and SVGIG (reference sequence). The DNA of the CDR3 is TGTGCCTTTGGGAGGACTGAAGCTTTCTTT. Translated, it gives CAFGRTEAFF.

Here the CDR3 reads CASSRAEGTEAFF. In DNA, the CDR3 is TGTGCCAGCAGCCGCGCCGAGGGAACTGAAGCTTTCTTT. V is TRBV7-9 and J is TRBJ1-1; D is undetermined. This CDR3 contains 13 residues. Germline V gene lookup returns CDR1 SEHNR and CDR2 FQNEAQ (reference sequence). V was trimmed by 5 bases and J by 5 bases, leaving 12 bases between them. Combining the CDR3 with reference TRBV7-9 and TRBJ1-1 gives the whole variable domain DTGVSQNPRHKITKRGQNVTFRCDPISEHNRLYWYRQTLGQGPEFLTYFQNEAQLEKSRLLSDRFSAERPKGSFSTLEIQRTEQGDSAMYLCASSRAEGTEAFFGQGTRLTVV.

Notes on this clonotype: Since a much larger clone is just one base distant, this may be a read error. V and J are TRBV18 and TRBJ1-2, with TRBD1 matching 8 bases. Germline CDR1 reads KGHSH; CDR2 reads LQKENI. This CDR3 comprises 15 residues. CDR3 sequence reads: CASRTGQGGNYGFTF. CDR3 bases: TGTGCCAGCCGGACCGGACAGGGAGGGAACTATGGCTTCACCTTC.

This clonotype was seen a few times. The chain couples TRBV5-1 to TRBJ2-7; 10 nucleotides agree with TRBD1. Germline V gene sequence: CDR1 SGHRS, CDR2 YFSETQ. After removal of 4 bases from V and 3 bases from J, the junction contained 7 bases not matched to a gene. There are 15 residues in the CDR3. CDR3 DNA: TGCGCCAGCAGCCGCGGGACAGGGGTTGGCTACGAGCAGTACTTC. This encodes CASSRGTGVGYEQYF.

The chain is built from TRBV18 and TRBJ2-2, with D perhaps being TRBD1 or TRBD2 (5 bases each). V was shortened by 3 bases and J by 3 bases, with 14 bases between the two germline ends. This CDR3 spans 16 amino acids. Germline assignment: CDR1 KGHSH and CDR2 LQKENI. CDR3 DNA sequence: TGTGCCAGCTCACCCGCCGGGACGGACTACACCGGGGAGCTGTTTTTT. The encoded protein is CASSPAGTDYTGELFF. The variable domain in full, completed from reference TRBV18 and TRBJ2-2, reads NAGVMQNPRHLVRRRGQEARLRCSPMKGHSHVYWYRQLPEEGLKFMVYLQKENIIDESGMPKERFSAEFPKEGPSILRIQQVVRGDSAAYFCASSPAGTDYTGELFFGEGSRLTVL.

This clonotype came up many times. The rearrangement links TRBV28 to TRBJ2-7; the match to TRBD1 covers 7 bases. V dropped 6 bases and J dropped 0; count of bases not matched to a gene: 8. The CDR3 has 15 residues. Germline V gene data show CDR1 as MDHEN and CDR2 as SYDVKM. This CDR3 is CASSPGTASSYEQYF. The CDR3 nucleotides read TGTGCCAGCAGCCCCGGGACAGCGAGCTCCTACGAGCAGTACTTC.

Concerning this clonotype: A much larger clone differs from this one at a single base, so this may be a read error. The chain employs TRBV20-1 and TRBJ2-2; possibly TRBD1 for D (5 bases). The germline V gene encodes CDR1 DFQATT and CDR2 SNEGSKA (reference sequence). Trimming took 6 bases from V and 0 from J, leaving 14 bases between them. The CDR3 runs to 15 residues. CDR3 residues: CSASRQGTNTGELFF. CDR3 bases: TGCAGTGCCAGCAGGCAGGGCACGAACACCGGGGAGCTGTTTTTT.

This CDR3 reads CASSPRFQETQYF. Written as DNA, the CDR3 is TGTGCCAGCAGCCCCCGTTTCCAAGAGACCCAGTACTTC. The chain combines TRBV7-2 with TRBJ2-5; D not resolved. From germline, CDR1 is SGHTA and CDR2 FQGNSA. The germline V and J ends were trimmed by 5 bases and 1 base, with 8 bases remaining between them. CDR3 length: 13 residues.

In this sample, this clonotype turned up many times. The chain couples TRBV20-1 to TRBJ2-7; D is unclear. CDR1 and CDR2 (germline): DFQATT, SNEGSKA (reference sequence). The V and J ends lost 0 bases and 4 bases respectively, with 16 bases between them. The CDR3 runs 15 residues. The CDR3 DNA follows: TGCAGTGCTAGAGATCCCCTGTCGGTGAGATACGAGCAGTACTTC. It specifies CSARDPLSVRYEQYF.

This clonotype has ten or more counts. The chain combines TRBV7-2 with TRBJ1-2; tentative D call: TRBD1 (6 bases). Germline CDR1 reads SGHTA; CDR2 reads FQGNSA. Trimming cost V 5 bases and J 0 bases, with 19 bases left between them. The CDR3 covers 17 residues. The CDR3 sequence: CASSEQGRRPSNYGYTF. In DNA, the CDR3 is TGTGCCAGCAGCGAACAGGGACGCAGACCTTCTAACTATGGCTACACCTTC.

The J gene is TRBJ2-7, the V gene TRBV30, with TRBD1 matching 11 bases. J lost 5 bases, V lost 2 bases, and 5 bases had no gene match. Looked up from germline, CDR1 is GTSNPN and CDR2 is SVGIG (reference sequence). CDR3 length equals 14 residues. The CDR3, as DNA: TGTGCCTGGAGTACCGGACAGGGGGCCAACGAGCAGTACTTC. This translates into CAWSTGQGANEQYF.

This clonotype was counted ten times or more. V gene TRBV18 combines with J gene TRBJ2-2; D may be TRBD1 (6 bases). This CDR3 comprises 15 residues. Germline CDR1 and CDR2: KGHSH and LQKENI. Trimming pared 8 bases from V and 1 base from J, leaving 14 bases between. CDR3 coding DNA: TGTGCCAGCAGCTTGGGGACACTGAACACCGGGGAGCTGTTTTTT. Amino acids: CASSLGTLNTGELFF. Full variable domain (rest looked up from reference TRBV18 and TRBJ2-2): NAGVMQNPRHLVRRRGQEARLRCSPMKGHSHVYWYRQLPEEGLKFMVYLQKENIIDESGMPKERFSAEFPKEGPSILRIQQVVRGDSAAYFCASSLGTLNTGELFFGEGSRLTVL.

This clonotype was recorded at least ten times. This rearrangement joins TRBV7-2 to TRBJ2-5; TRBD2 agrees at 14 bases. The junction had 4 bases not matched to a gene; V was cut back by 6 bases and J by 4 bases. Germline assignment: CDR1 SGHTA and CDR2 FQGNSA. The CDR3 contains 15 residues. CDR3 DNA: TGTGCCAGCAGTCCGGGACTAGCGGGAGTAGAGACCCAGTACTTC. Translating gives CASSPGLAGVETQYF.

The gene calls are TRBV6-2 or TRBV6-3 and TRBJ2-3; D is unresolved. CDR3 size: 12 residues. Germline lookup yields CDR1 MNHEY and CDR2 SVGEGT. The CDR3 loop is CTKSRPQDTQYF. The CDR3 nucleotides read TGTACCAAATCTCGTCCGCAAGATACGCAGTATTTT.

This clonotype is medium-sized (0.01 to 0.1%) within its sample. The rearrangement joins TRBV30 to TRBJ1-4; 7 bases match TRBD1. Trimming took 0 bases from V and 7 from J; bases not matched to a gene: 8. CDR1 GTSNPN and CDR2 SVGIG come from the germline V gene (reference sequence). The CDR3 is 15 amino acids. The chain's CDR3 is CAWSVEGGEPEKLFF. For the CDR3, the DNA is TGTGCCTGGAGTGTGGAAGGGGGCGAACCTGAAAAACTGTTTTTT.

This clonotype was recorded many times. The rearrangement links TRBV29-1 to TRBJ2-5; TRBD2 agrees at 7 bases. This CDR3 has 14 residues. Per germline, CDR1 SQVTM and CDR2 ANQGSEA. Trimming took 6 bases from V and 1 from J; bases not matched to a gene: 8. The CDR3 reads CSVAGRGLQETQYF. As DNA, the CDR3 is TGCAGCGTCGCGGGGAGGGGCCTCCAAGAGACCCAGTACTTC.

Note on this clonotype: This may arise from a read error, as a much more abundant clone is one base away. The J gene is TRBJ1-3, the V gene TRBV28; 8 nucleotides line up with TRBD1. The CDR3 is 14 amino acids. Germline loops: CDR1 MDHEN, CDR2 SYDVKM. V lost 10 bases to trimming and J lost 2 bases; unmatched junction nucleotides: 7. The CDR3 is CATYRGGPGNTIYF. The DNA of the CDR3 is TGTGCCACCTACAGGGGGGGACCTGGAAACACCATATATTTT.

The chain recombines TRBV18 with TRBJ2-6; 8 bases map to TRBD1. V dropped 4 bases and J dropped 2; count of bases not matched to a gene: 7. CDR1 and CDR2 from the germline V gene are KGHSH and LQKENI. The CDR3 has 17 amino acids. The CDR3 reads CASSQGQARTGANVLTF. As DNA, the CDR3 is TGTGCCAGCTCACAGGGACAGGCCAGGACTGGGGCCAACGTCCTGACTTTC.

This clonotype occurred many times. J is TRBJ2-7 and V is TRBV9; D gene uncertain. Per germline, CDR1 SGDLS and CDR2 YYNGEE. CDR3 size: 13 residues. V lost 0 bases and J 4 bases, leaving 8 bases between the germline ends. DNA of the CDR3: TGTGCCAGCAGCGTAGTGGTCTTTTACGAGCAGTACTTC. Translating gives CASSVVVFYEQYF. Full variable domain (outside the CDR3, taken from reference TRBV9 and TRBJ2-7): DSGVTQTPKHLITATGQRVTLRCSPRSGDLSVYWYQQSLDQGLQFLIQYYNGEERAKGNILERFSAQQFPDLHSELNLSSLELGDSALYFCASSVVVFYEQYFGPGTRLTVT.

Note on this clonotype: A much bigger clone sits one base away, suggesting this may be a read error. The V and J genes are TRBV7-2 and TRBJ2-1, with D uncertain. The CDR3 consists of 14 residues. Per the germline V gene, CDR1 is SGHTA and CDR2 is FQGNSA. CDR3 residues: CASSFLAAYNGQFF. In DNA form, the CDR3 reads TGTGCCAGCAGCTTCCTTGCAGCCTACAATGGGCAGTTCTTC. Looking up the rest from reference TRBV7-2 and TRBJ2-1 gives the full variable domain: GAGVSQSPSNKVTEKGKDVELRCDPISGHTALYWYRQSLGQGLEFLIYFQGNSAPDKSGLPSDRFSAERTGGSVSTLTIQRTQQEDSAVYLCASSFLAAYNGQFFGPGTRLTVL.